This T cell receptor beta chain was sequenced during a study of cytomegalovirus exposure and HLA in healthy donors. V lost 4 bases to trimming and J lost 8 bases; unmatched junction nucleotides: 10. CDR3 length equals 15 residues. CDR1 is SGHRS and CDR2 is YFSETQ in the germline V gene. Details on this clone: As yet, its antigen is unknown.

It was with 60 Vbeta and 13 Jbeta primers that the PCR ran. The repertoire was sequenced with immunoSEQ multiplex PCR; TCRdb's copy has only in-frame clones and lacks some. The sample lists 150,000 or so clones, over 60% occurring once. Study results and limitations: Some TCR beta chains (about 170 of them) were listed as cytomegalovirus-associated. A prior analysis recorded that most TCR beta V segments were productive about 87% or about 30% of the time. A later analysis reportedly found fewer N-insertions in an Asian-associated ancestry cluster than the roughly 680-donor mean.

The chain employs TRBV5-1 and TRBJ2-1; 9 bases map to TRBD1. The receptor was isolated from a man aged 35-49 years in good health and CMV-seropositive. The source material was PBMCs. DNA of the CDR3: TGCGCCAGCAGCCACGGACAGGGGTTGGTCGATGAGCAGTTCTTC. It codes for CASSHGQGLVDEQFF.